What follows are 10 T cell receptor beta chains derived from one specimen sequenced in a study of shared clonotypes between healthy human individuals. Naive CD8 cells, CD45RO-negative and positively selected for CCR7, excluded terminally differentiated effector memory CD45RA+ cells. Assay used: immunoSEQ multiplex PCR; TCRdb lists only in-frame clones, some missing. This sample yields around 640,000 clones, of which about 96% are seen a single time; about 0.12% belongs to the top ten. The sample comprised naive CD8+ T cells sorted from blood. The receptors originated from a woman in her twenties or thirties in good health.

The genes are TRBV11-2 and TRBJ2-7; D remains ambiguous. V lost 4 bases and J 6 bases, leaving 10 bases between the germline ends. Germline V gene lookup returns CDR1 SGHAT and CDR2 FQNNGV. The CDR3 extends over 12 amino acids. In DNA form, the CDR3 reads TGTGCCAGCAGCTCGAGCCCCGGCGAGCAGTACTTC. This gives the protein CASSSSPGEQYF.

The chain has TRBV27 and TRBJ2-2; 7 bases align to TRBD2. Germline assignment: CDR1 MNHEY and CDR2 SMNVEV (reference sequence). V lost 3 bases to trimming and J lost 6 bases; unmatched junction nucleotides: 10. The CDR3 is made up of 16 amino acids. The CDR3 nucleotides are TGTGCCAGCAGTTTTTTTCCCCTTCGGGGGGCCGGGGAGCTGTTTTTT. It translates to CASSFFPLRGAGELFF.

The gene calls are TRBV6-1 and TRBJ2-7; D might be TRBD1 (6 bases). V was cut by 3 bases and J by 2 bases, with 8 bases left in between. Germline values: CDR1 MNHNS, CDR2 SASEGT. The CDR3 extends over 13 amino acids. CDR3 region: CASSDGQPYEQYF. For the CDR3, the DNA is TGTGCCAGCAGTGATGGACAGCCCTACGAGCAGTACTTC.

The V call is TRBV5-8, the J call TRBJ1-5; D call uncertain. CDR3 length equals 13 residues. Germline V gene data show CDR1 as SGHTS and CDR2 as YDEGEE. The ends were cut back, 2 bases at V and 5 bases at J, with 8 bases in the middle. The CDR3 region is CASSFDGYQPQHF. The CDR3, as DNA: TGTGCCAGCAGCTTTGACGGGTATCAGCCCCAGCATTTT.

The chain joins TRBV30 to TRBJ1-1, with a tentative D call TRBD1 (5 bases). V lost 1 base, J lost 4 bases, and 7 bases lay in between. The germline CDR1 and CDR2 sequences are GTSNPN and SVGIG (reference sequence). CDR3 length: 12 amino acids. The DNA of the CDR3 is TGTGCCTGGAGTGGGGGGAGCACTGAAGCTTTCTTT. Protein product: CAWSGGSTEAFF.

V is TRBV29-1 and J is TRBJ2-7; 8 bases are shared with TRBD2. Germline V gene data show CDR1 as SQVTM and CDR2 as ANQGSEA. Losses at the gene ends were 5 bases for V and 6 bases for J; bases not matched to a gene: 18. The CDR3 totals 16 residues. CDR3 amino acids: CSVTGGRGPLITEQYF. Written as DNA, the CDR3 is TGCAGCGTTACGGGAGGGCGGGGACCGCTGATTACCGAGCAGTACTTC.

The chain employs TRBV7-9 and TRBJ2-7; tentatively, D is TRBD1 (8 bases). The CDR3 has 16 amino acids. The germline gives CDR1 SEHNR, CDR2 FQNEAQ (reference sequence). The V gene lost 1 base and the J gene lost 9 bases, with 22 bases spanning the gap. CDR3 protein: CASSLGAGQVILGQYF. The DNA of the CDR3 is TGTGCCAGCAGCTTAGGAGCGGGACAGGTAATTCTCGGGCAGTACTTC.

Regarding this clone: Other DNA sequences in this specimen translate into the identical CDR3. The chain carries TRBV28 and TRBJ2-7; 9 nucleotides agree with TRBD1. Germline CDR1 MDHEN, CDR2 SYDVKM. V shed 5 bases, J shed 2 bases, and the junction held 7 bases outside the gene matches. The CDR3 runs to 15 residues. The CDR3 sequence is CASSPGQGLTYEQYF. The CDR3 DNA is TGTGCCAGCAGTCCTGGACAGGGGTTGACCTACGAGCAGTACTTC.

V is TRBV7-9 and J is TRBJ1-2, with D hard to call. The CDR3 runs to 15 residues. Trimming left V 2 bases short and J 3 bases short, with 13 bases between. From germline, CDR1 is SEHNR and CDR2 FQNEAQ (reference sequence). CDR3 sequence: CASSLYRVSDYGYTF. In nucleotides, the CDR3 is TGTGCCAGCAGCTTATACAGAGTCTCGGACTATGGCTACACCTTC.

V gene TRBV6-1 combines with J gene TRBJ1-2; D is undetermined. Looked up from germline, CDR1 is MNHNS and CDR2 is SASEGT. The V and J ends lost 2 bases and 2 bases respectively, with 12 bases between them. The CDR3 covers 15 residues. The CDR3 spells CASSELVVGNYGYTF. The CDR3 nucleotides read TGTGCCAGCAGTGAACTGGTGGTTGGAAACTATGGCTACACCTTC.